This T cell receptor beta chain was captured by sequencing in a study of TIL therapy for anti-PD-1-resistant metastatic lung cancer. A word on this clone: At one end the junction does not follow the germline gene, possibly because of a read error.

This was the immunoSEQ v3 assay. Here immunoSEQ multiplex PCR was the method, and the copy in TCRdb shows in-frame clones only, minus some. The sample carries about 46,000 clones, 86% recorded once. The time point is: pre-treatment sample, taken before nivolumab and TIL therapy. The TCR sequence derives from a person between 30 and 80 years old with non-small cell lung cancer. Here the sequenced sample was blood, taken at baseline.

CDR3 region: CASSLGYREADTQYF. The CDR3 DNA follows: TGTGCTAGCAGCTTAGGCTACAGGGAGGCAGATACGCAGTATTTT. V is TRBV7-7 and J is TRBJ2-3; D may correspond to TRBD1 or TRBD2 (6 bases each). Germline-derived CDR1 and CDR2 are SSHAT and FNYEAQ (reference sequence). The CDR3 spans 15 residues.